The present entry profiles one T cell receptor beta chain with its context. Its antigen remains unidentified. A multiplex PCR was run with 60 Vbeta primers and 13 Jbeta primers. The table came from immunoSEQ multiplex PCR; TCRdb's copy has only in-frame clones and leaves some out. Of approximately 150,000 clones in the sample, about four fifths were seen once. The V end was cut by 4 bases, the J end by 4 bases, with 16 bases between. Germline-derived CDR1 and CDR2 are SGHNT and YYREEE (reference sequence). The CDR3 consists of 15 residues. The sample comes from a study of cytomegalovirus exposure and HLA in healthy donors. Participants comprised healthy donors of bone marrow. Whole-study findings and limits: One cluster of highly shared sequence variants probably arose as a sequencing artifact. Serostatus for CMV was the only available immune exposure information.

The chain couples TRBV5-4 to TRBJ2-3; D is perhaps TRBD1 (6 bases). The receptor was isolated from a woman aged 25 to 39 in good health and CMV-seropositive. The sample was PBMCs. The CDR3 region has the DNA TGTGCCAGCAGCCCAACAGGGATGCGTGCAGATACGCAGTATTTT. Translation: CASSPTGMRADTQYF.